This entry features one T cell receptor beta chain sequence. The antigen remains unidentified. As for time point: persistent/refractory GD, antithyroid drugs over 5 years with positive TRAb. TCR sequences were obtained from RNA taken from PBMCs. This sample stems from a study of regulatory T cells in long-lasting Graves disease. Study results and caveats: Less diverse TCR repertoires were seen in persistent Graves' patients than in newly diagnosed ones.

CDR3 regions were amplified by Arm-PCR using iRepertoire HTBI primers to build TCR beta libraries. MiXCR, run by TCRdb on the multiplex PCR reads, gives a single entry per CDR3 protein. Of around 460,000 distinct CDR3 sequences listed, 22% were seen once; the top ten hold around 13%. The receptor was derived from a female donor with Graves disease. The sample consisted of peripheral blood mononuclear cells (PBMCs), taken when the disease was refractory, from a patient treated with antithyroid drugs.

Written as DNA, the CDR3 is TGTGCCAGCAGTAAGCGGGGGCCGCAACTTTACAATGAGCAGTTCTTC. Its protein product is CASSKRGPQLYNEQFF. The chain couples TRBV28 to TRBJ2-1; the match to TRBD2 covers 8 bases. Losses at the gene ends were 5 bases for V and 4 bases for J; bases not matched to a gene: 10. The CDR3 extends over 16 amino acids. CDR1 is MDHEN and CDR2 is SYDVKM in the germline V gene.